Each of the 14 T cell receptor beta chains below was sequenced from the same sample in a study of shared clonotypes between healthy human individuals. Some clones are missing from TCRdb's copy, which holds only in-frame ones; the method was immunoSEQ multiplex PCR. The sample has approximately 710,000 clones; 90% are singletons. The sequenced material came from memory CD8+ T cells from PBMCs. Noted subset: CD45RO+ cells pooled with CCR7-negative TemRA cells. Source of these receptors: a young man in good health. Some clones in this sample may be carry-over from other donors' samples.

This clone was detected only once. This chain uses TRBV28 with TRBJ2-5; 7 nucleotides agree with TRBD1. This CDR3 has 14 residues. Germline trimming cut 2 bases from V and 5 bases from J; bases unmatched to any gene: 5. Germline CDR1 is MDHEN and CDR2 is SYDVKM. The DNA for the CDR3 is TGTGCCAGCAGTTTAGACAGGGTAGGCGAGACCCAGTACTTC. Translating it yields CASSLDRVGETQYF.

The chain joins TRBV7-6 to TRBJ2-5, with TRBD2 identical over 9 bases. The V gene end was trimmed by 5 bases and the J gene end by 4 bases; junction bases not matched to a gene: 11. The V gene's germline CDR1 is SGHVS and CDR2 FNYEAQ. The CDR3 length is 16 residues. CDR3 sequence reads: CASSPRGGRAPETQYF. Written as DNA, the CDR3 is TGTGCCAGCAGCCCCAGGGGCGGGAGGGCCCCAGAGACCCAGTACTTC.

This clone was found a few times. Other nucleotide sequences in the sample specify the same CDR3. The V call is TRBV5-1, the J call TRBJ2-7; D uncertain. This CDR3 spans 13 amino acids. Trimming shortened V by 0 bases and J by 1 base, and 5 bases separated the two germline ends. The germline V gene encodes CDR1 SGHRS and CDR2 YFSETQ. The CDR3 DNA is TGCGCCAGCAGCTTGGACCGATCCTACGAGCAGTACTTC. Translated: CASSLDRSYEQYF.

The gene calls are TRBV2 and TRBJ2-1; tentative D call: TRBD2 (5 bases). This CDR3 contains 16 residues. The V end was cut by 6 bases, the J end by 7 bases, with 22 bases between. Looked up from germline, CDR1 is SNHLY and CDR2 is FYNNEI. DNA for the CDR3: TGTGCCAGCAGCCTCACGGACTCCTCTCTGAGGAATGAGCAGTTCTTC. Amino acids: CASSLTDSSLRNEQFF.

The rearrangement uses TRBV6-6 and TRBJ1-2; no clear D gene. V lost 6 bases and J 5 bases, leaving 13 bases between the germline ends. The CDR3 consists of 13 residues. Germline assignment: CDR1 MNHNY and CDR2 SVGAGI (reference sequence). The CDR3 here is CASSPTLGYGYTF. CDR3 DNA: TGTGCCAGCAGCCCGACCTTAGGGTATGGCTACACCTTC.

V usage is TRBV4-1 and J usage is TRBJ2-5, with TRBD2 matching over 15 bases. J lost 4 bases, V lost 3 bases, and 3 bases had no gene match. The germline gives CDR1 MGHRA, CDR2 YSYEKL. The CDR3 has 16 amino acids. CDR3 region: CASSHGTSGRRETQYF. Here the CDR3 DNA reads TGCGCCAGCAGCCACGGGACTAGCGGGAGGAGAGAGACCCAGTACTTC.

This clone has a single count. V is TRBV28 and J is TRBJ2-2; the match to TRBD1 covers 9 bases. Germline V lookup: CDR1 MDHEN, CDR2 SYDVKM. The CDR3 runs 15 residues. J lost 6 bases, V lost 9 bases, and 11 bases had no gene match. CDR3 DNA sequence: TGTGCCAGTCAGGACAGGGGCGCGGGCGCCGGGGAGCTGTTTTTT. It translates to CASQDRGAGAGELFF. The variable domain in full, with the rest retrieved from reference TRBV28 and TRBJ2-2, is DVKVTQSSRYLVKRTGEKVFLECVQDMDHENMFWYRQDPGLGLRLIYFSYDVKMKEKGDIPEGYSVSREKKERFSLILESASTNQTSMYLCASQDRGAGAGELFFGEGSRLTVL.

J is TRBJ1-4 and V is TRBV7-8; TRBD1 aligns across 8 bases. V was pared by 0 bases and J by 6 bases, with 9 bases of the junction left unmatched. This CDR3 region has 17 residues. Looked up from germline, CDR1 is SGHVS and CDR2 is FQNEAQ. The CDR3 protein is CASSLAPGGEWDEKLFF. CDR3 sequence (DNA): TGTGCCAGCAGCTTAGCTCCAGGGGGCGAATGGGATGAAAAACTGTTTTTT.

The chain is built from TRBV7-6 and TRBJ1-1; D possibly corresponds to TRBD1 (5 bases). Trimming stripped 4 bases from V and 5 bases from J, with 14 bases between. CDR3 size: 14 residues. From germline, CDR1 is SGHVS and CDR2 FNYEAQ. The CDR3 region is CASSSGGGKTEAFF. CDR3 nucleotides: TGTGCCAGCAGCTCCGGGGGGGGTAAGACTGAAGCTTTCTTT.

The chain has TRBV5-1 and TRBJ2-7, with D possibly being TRBD1 (5 bases). Trimming pared 7 bases from V and 5 bases from J, leaving 13 bases between. CDR3 length: 12 amino acids. Germline lookup yields CDR1 SGHRS and CDR2 YFSETQ. CDR3 protein: CASGTGGNEQYF. CDR3 DNA: TGCGCCAGCGGAACAGGTGGGAACGAGCAGTACTTC.

The gene calls are TRBV9 and TRBJ2-2; D unclear. V was trimmed by 0 bases and J by 6 bases, leaving 9 bases between them. Germline CDR1 and CDR2: SGDLS and YYNGEE. The CDR3 extends over 14 amino acids. CDR3 in amino acids: CASSVAQSAGELFF. CDR3 DNA sequence: TGTGCCAGCAGCGTAGCTCAGTCCGCCGGGGAGCTGTTTTTT.

V is TRBV29-1 and J is TRBJ2-1, with 8 bases that match TRBD2. The CDR3 has 13 amino acids. Germline V gene sequence: CDR1 SQVTM, CDR2 ANQGSEA. CDR3 amino acids: CSARSGSGNEQFF. CDR3 sequence (DNA): TGCAGTGCTCGGAGCGGGAGCGGCAATGAGCAGTTCTTC.

This chain links TRBV28 with TRBJ2-2; D gene ambiguous. V was cut by 10 bases and J by 1 base, with 10 bases left in between. Germline V gene data show CDR1 as MDHEN and CDR2 as SYDVKM. The CDR3 loop spans 13 amino acids. The CDR3 sequence is CATRPENTGELFF. CDR3 coding DNA: TGTGCCACCCGCCCGGAGAACACCGGGGAGCTGTTTTTT.

This clone showed up just once. This chain connects TRBV7-2 to TRBJ2-7; tentative D call: TRBD1 (5 bases). The CDR3 consists of 16 residues. V lost 1 base to trimming and J lost 3 bases, with 16 bases between them. Germline CDR1 and CDR2: SGHTA and FQGNSA. The CDR3 region has the DNA TGTGCCAGCAGCTTAGACAGGCCATTGGGGTACTACGAGCAGTACTTC. It codes for CASSLDRPLGYYEQYF.